The rows below give T cell receptor beta chains drawn from one sample of a study of blood T cell repertoires in COVID-19. The protocol was immunoSEQ multiplex PCR, while the TCRdb copy is restricted to in-frame clones and leaves out a portion. The table records 210,000 or so clones, around 80% of them present only once. The sequenced sample consisted of PBMCs or T cells enriched from blood (not recorded which). The receptors shown here come from a woman in her 40s with acute COVID-19. Each CDR3 is given with its conserved first and last residue. Each record gives: CDR3 protein, clone size, J gene, V gene. Clone size is shown for a subset of rows, as once, few, many or a class of expanded clone.

CASSLVGLASYNEQFF	.	TRBJ2-1	TRBV11-2
CASSATGVRQPQHF	.	TRBJ1-5	TRBV2
CASSLDAGGNQPQHF	.	TRBJ1-5	TRBV7-2
CASSLEPRRQGEKVGYTF	.	TRBJ1-2	TRBV7-3
CASSSRDRVSYEQYF	few	TRBJ2-7	TRBV7-9
CASSLSQGNEQYF	.	TRBJ2-7	TRBV27
CASSKDRSNTGELFF	many	TRBJ2-2	TRBV7-2
CASSQVHRSNYGYTF	.	TRBJ1-2	TRBV4-3
CASSAGIGNTIYF	.	TRBJ1-3	TRBV5-1
CASSQGGQYSGNTIYF	.	TRBJ1-3	TRBV5-4
CASSIDRGTGDEQFF	.	TRBJ2-1	TRBV19
CASSRAGAINEQFF	.	TRBJ2-1	TRBV19
CASSRGLNEQFF	.	TRBJ2-1	TRBV6-2/TRBV6-3
CAISDPDRGRYNEQFF	.	TRBJ2-1	TRBV10-3
CASSIGGNANQPQHF	.	TRBJ1-5	TRBV19
CASILAGTGGNEQFF	once	TRBJ2-1	TRBV27
CASSFGGQGNSPLHF	.	TRBJ1-6	TRBV7-9
CASSEGPVLNEQFF	.	TRBJ2-1	TRBV6-1
CASSGRGTNYGYTF	.	TRBJ1-2	TRBV2
CASRLTGGGEAFF	.	TRBJ1-1	TRBV11-1
CASSVDRGQSHTF	.	TRBJ1-2	TRBV7-9
CASSTTPGNTDTQYF	.	TRBJ2-3	TRBV11-2
CASRTGPNEKLFF	.	TRBJ1-4	TRBV12-3/TRBV12-4
CAWTNRVDQPQHF	.	TRBJ1-5	TRBV30
CASSPLDRGSYEQYF	once	TRBJ2-7	TRBV14
CASSSGGTGELFF	.	TRBJ2-2	TRBV5-1
CASSMLRAWTNYGYTF	once	TRBJ1-2	TRBV19
CASSPLGQNNYGYTF	.	TRBJ1-2	TRBV3-1/TRBV3-2
CSVGQAYTEAFF	.	TRBJ1-1	TRBV29-1
CASGNRGPTNEKLFF	.	TRBJ1-4	TRBV28
CASSYGTVSNYGYTF	.	TRBJ1-2	TRBV18
CASSYTGLGNQPQHF	.	TRBJ1-5	TRBV6-5
CASSLDWSSYNSPLHF	.	TRBJ1-6	TRBV5-5
CASTLLVGAFSGANVLTF	.	TRBJ2-6	TRBV19
CSVVGGGPNTGELFF	.	TRBJ2-2	TRBV29-1
CATRPGTMNTEAFF	.	TRBJ1-1	TRBV24-1
CASSPQGGALGNTIYF	.	TRBJ1-3	TRBV9
CASSPPRWGENTEAFF	.	TRBJ1-1	TRBV11-1
CASSTSGTEAFF	.	TRBJ1-1	TRBV6-6
CASSLDFVTGELFF	.	TRBJ2-2	TRBV5-4
CASSHRRRTGANTGELFF	.	TRBJ2-2	TRBV14
CASSPLRETQYF	once	TRBJ2-5	TRBV18
CATGQGGQSPSYEQYF	once	TRBJ2-7	TRBV10-3
CASSFFSGGGNQPQHF	.	TRBJ1-5	TRBV28
CASSLTVPYEQYF	.	TRBJ2-7	TRBV6-2/TRBV6-3
CASSLASGSIYGYTF	.	TRBJ1-2	TRBV5-5
CASSQAAGGGSPLHF	.	TRBJ1-6	TRBV3-1/TRBV3-2
CAWSVWGVGTEAFF	.	TRBJ1-1	TRBV30
CASSYGTLNTDTQYF	.	TRBJ2-3	TRBV11-3
CASSVRQYGELFF	.	TRBJ2-2	TRBV9
CASSPGAFLSTDTQYF	.	TRBJ2-3	TRBV3-1/TRBV3-2
CASNVGGARTFF	.	TRBJ1-1	TRBV28
CASSSPGTRSHEQYF	.	TRBJ2-7	TRBV5-1
CSVANRGRRTEAFF	.	TRBJ1-1	TRBV29-1
CASSLRGQPGNTIYF	.	TRBJ1-3	TRBV7-3